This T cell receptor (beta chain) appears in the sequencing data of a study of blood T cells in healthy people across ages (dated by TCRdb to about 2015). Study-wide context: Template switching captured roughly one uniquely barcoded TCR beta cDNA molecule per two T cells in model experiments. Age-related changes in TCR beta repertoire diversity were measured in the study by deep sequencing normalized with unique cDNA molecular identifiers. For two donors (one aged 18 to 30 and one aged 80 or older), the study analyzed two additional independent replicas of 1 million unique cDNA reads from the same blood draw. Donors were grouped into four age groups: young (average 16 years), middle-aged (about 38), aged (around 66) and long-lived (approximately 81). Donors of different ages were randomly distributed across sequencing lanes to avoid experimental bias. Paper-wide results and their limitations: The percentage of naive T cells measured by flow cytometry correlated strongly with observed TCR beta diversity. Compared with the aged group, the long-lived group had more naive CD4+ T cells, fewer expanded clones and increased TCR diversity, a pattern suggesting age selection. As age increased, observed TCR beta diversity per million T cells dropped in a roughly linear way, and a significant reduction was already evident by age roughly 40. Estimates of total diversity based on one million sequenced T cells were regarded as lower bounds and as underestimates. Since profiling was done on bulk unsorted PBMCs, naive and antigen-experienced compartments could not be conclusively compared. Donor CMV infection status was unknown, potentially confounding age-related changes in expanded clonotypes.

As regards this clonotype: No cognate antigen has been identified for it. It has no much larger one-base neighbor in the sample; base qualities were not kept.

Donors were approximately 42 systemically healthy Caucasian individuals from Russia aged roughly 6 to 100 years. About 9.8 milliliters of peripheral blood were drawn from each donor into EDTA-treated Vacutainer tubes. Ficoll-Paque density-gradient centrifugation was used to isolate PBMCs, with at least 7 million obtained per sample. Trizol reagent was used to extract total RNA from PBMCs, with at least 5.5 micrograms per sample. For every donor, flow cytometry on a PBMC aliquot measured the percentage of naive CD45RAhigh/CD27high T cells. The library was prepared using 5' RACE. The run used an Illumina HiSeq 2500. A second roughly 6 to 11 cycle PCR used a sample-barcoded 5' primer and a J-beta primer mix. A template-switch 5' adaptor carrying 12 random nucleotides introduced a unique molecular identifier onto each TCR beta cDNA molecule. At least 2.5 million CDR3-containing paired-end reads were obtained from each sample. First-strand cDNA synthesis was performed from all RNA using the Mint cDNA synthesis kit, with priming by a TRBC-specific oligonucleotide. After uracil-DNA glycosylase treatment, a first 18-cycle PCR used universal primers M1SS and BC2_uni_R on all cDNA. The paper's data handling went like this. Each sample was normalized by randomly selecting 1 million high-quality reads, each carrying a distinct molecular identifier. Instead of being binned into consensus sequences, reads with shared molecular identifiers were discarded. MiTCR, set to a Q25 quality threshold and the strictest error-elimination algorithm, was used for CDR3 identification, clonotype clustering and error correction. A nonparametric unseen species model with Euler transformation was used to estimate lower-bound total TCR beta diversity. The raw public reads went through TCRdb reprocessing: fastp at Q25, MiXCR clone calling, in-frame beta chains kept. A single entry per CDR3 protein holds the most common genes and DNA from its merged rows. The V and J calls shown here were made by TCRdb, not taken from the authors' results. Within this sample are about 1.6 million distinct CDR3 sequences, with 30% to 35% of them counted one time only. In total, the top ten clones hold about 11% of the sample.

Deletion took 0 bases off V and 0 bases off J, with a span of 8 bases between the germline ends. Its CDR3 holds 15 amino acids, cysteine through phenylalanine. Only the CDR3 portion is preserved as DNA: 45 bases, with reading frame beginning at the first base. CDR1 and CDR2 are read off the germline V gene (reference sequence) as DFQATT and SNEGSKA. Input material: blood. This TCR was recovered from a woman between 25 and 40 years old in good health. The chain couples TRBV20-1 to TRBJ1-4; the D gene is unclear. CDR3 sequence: CSARDPATTNEKLFF. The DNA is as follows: TGCAGTGCTAGAGATCCCGCGACAACTAATGAAAAACTGTTTTTT.